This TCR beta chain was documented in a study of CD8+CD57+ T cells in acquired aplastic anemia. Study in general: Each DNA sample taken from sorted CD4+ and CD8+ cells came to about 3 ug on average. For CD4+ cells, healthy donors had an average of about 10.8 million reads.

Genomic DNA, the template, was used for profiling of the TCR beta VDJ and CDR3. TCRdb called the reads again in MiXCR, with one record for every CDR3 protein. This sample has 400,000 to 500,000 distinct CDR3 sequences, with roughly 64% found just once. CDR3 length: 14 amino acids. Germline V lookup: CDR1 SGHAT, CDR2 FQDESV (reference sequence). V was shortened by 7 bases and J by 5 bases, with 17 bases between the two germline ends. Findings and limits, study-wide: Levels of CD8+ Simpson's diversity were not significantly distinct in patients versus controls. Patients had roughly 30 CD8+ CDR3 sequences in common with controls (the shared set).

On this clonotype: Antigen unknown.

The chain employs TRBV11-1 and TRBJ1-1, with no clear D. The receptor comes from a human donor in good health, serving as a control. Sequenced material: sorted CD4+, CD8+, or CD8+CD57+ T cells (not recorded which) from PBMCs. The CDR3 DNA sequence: TGTGCCAGCAACTTGGGTCGAAGTGGGACTGAAGCTTTCTTT. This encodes CASNLGRSGTEAFF.